This is a list of T cell receptor beta chains from one sample in a study of T cell clusters in autoimmune cytopenias. TCRdb reanalyzed the multiplex PCR reads and collapses them to one entry per CDR3 protein, without DNA. The sample totals around 6,000 distinct CDR3 sequences. The same specimen was also included in a second study, on T cell repertoires in aging, cancer and after chemotherapy.

Sequencing was performed on peripheral blood. All receptors come from a human donor in good health. CDR3s include the opening cysteine and the closing phenylalanine or tryptophan. Clone size appears in some rows only: once, few, many, or a class for an expanded clone.

clone size,J gene,V gene,CDR3 protein
-,TRBJ2-7,TRBV11-2,CASSTTSGDSYEQYF
medium-sized,TRBJ2-7,TRBV11-1,CASSLEVGTYEQYF
medium-sized,TRBJ1-2,TRBV6-5,CASGSYGTDYGYTF
-,TRBJ1-1,TRBV5-4,CASSFLDRPNTEAFF
medium-sized,TRBJ1-4,TRBV7-6,CASSLTGTLYEKLFF
medium-sized,TRBJ1-4,TRBV6-5,CASSAGWSATNEKLFF
-,TRBJ1-2,TRBV20-1,CSARGRDFYGYTF
medium-sized,TRBJ1-5,TRBV19,CASTAVGYSNQPQHF
-,TRBJ2-1,TRBV7-6,CASSFTAGGVNEQFF
-,TRBJ1-4,TRBV10-3,CAISEPPPLEKLFF
medium-sized,TRBJ2-2,TRBV6-2/TRBV6-3,CASSYVDRVDTGELFF
medium-sized,TRBJ2-1,TRBV30,CAWSPPDWERRPYNEQFF
-,TRBJ2-3,TRBV27,CASSPGGGTDTQYF
-,TRBJ1-1,TRBV6-5,CASRAWTGRDMNTEAFF
medium-sized,TRBJ2-5,TRBV29-1,CSVPATGGKETQYF
-,TRBJ1-2,TRBV20-1,CSARGRGSNYGYTF
medium-sized,TRBJ1-1,TRBV19,CASSMGPTGVAEAFF
-,TRBJ1-2,TRBV5-6,CASSYAKGVNGYTF
medium-sized,TRBJ1-5,TRBV6-2/TRBV6-3,CASSYGGNQPQHF
large,TRBJ2-5,TRBV10-3,CAISAGQQETQYF
-,TRBJ1-1,TRBV19,CASSIGADRGLTEAFF
-,TRBJ2-1,TRBV7-3,CASSLRGGSNYNEQFF
medium-sized,TRBJ1-6,TRBV5-6,CASSARQGGYSPLHF
medium-sized,TRBJ2-3,TRBV27,CASSSSPLRGVDRDTQYF
medium-sized,TRBJ2-3,TRBV5-3,CARSSPRGCSTDTQYF
-,TRBJ1-2,TRBV12-3/TRBV12-4,CASSWIYGYTF
medium-sized,TRBJ2-7,TRBV19,CASSWRDFSYEQYF
-,TRBJ2-7,TRBV10-3,CAISDTVGQGVSYEQYF
large,TRBJ2-3,TRBV29-1,CSVQPDLAPADTQYF
medium-sized,TRBJ2-2,TRBV19,CASRKGLAGTGELFF
-,TRBJ2-7,TRBV7-6,CASRPLEGGNNAPYEQYF
large,TRBJ2-1,TRBV29-1,CSAGSGDNEQFF
-,TRBJ1-1,TRBV5-6,CASSWRWRNTEAFF
-,TRBJ1-1,TRBV6-2/TRBV6-3,CASSYPSRGSSMNTEAFF
-,TRBJ1-1,TRBV6-1,CASSKGFTQGWYTEAFF
-,TRBJ2-7,TRBV7-2,CASSREWEQYF
-,TRBJ2-7,TRBV20-1,CSAWDSPLTYEQYF
-,TRBJ2-7,TRBV6-5,CASSYGPGYEQYF
-,TRBJ2-5,TRBV5-1,CASSDSSTGPQETQYF
medium-sized,TRBJ2-2,TRBV6-1,CASHTLAPGELFF
medium-sized,TRBJ2-7,TRBV6-2/TRBV6-3,CASSPDRHEQYF